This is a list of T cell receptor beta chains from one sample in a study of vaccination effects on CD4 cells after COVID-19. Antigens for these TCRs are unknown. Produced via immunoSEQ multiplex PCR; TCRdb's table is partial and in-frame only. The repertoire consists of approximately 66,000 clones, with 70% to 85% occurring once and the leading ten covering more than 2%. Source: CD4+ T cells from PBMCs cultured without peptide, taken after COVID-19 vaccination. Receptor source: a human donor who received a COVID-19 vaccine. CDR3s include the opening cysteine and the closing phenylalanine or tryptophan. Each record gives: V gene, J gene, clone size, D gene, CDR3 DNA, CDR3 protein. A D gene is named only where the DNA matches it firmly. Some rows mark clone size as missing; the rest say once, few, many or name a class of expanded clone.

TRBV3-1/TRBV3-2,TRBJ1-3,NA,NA,TGTGCCAGCAGCCAGAGGCGGGTAAGGTCTGGAAACACCATATATTTT,CASSQRRVRSGNTIYF
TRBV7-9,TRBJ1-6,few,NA,TGTGCCAGCAGCTTAGATTTGGCTTCACCCCTCCACTTT,CASSLDLASPLHF
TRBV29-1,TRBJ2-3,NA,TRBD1,TGCAGCGTTGTAGGCGGGCAGGGGGGCACAGATACGCAGTATTTT,CSVVGGQGGTDTQYF
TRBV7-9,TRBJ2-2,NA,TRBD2,TGTGCCAGGGACCGGGGAAGCGGGGCGGCCGGGGAGCTGTTTTTT,CARDRGSGAAGELFF
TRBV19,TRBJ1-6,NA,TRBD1,TGTGCCAGTACATCAGGGGGGGGGATTCTTTCACCCCTCCACTTT,CASTSGGGILSPLHF
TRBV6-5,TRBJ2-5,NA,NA,TGTGCCAGCAGGTCCGGGACGGCTAAAGAGACCCAGTACTTC,CASRSGTAKETQYF
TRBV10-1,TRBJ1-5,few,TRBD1,TGCGCCAGCAGTCATACAGGGGGCGACAGCAATCAGCCCCAGCATTTT,CASSHTGGDSNQPQHF
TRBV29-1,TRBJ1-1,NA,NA,TGCAGCTATCACAGGGTTGGGACTGAAGCTTTCTTT,CSYHRVGTEAFF
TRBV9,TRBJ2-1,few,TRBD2,TGTGCCAGCAGCGGGTCAACCTACGGGGCTAGCGGGGGGCAGTTCTTC,CASSGSTYGASGGQFF
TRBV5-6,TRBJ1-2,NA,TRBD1,TGTGCCAGCAGCTATGGGGACAGGGAATTTTATGGCTACACCTTC,CASSYGDREFYGYTF
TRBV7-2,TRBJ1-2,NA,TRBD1,TGTGCCAGCAGCTTAGTGGTGGGACAGCTAGGAGGCTACACCTTC,CASSLVVGQLGGYTF
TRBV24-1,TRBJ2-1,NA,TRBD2,TGTGCCACCAGTGATGTTGGGACTAGCGGCTTCAATGAGCAGTTCTTC,CATSDVGTSGFNEQFF
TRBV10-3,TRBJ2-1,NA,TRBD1,TGTGCCATCAGCGGACAGGGGAGGGAGCAGTTCTTC,CAISGQGREQFF
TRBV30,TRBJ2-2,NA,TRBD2,TGTGCCTGGAGCGTGATTGGCGGGGGTACCGGGGAGCTGTTTTTT,CAWSVIGGGTGELFF
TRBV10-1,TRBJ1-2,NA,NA,TGCGCCAGCAGTGAGGATGAGGGGCCGATCTATGGCTACACCTTC,CASSEDEGPIYGYTF
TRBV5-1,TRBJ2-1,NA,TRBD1,TGCGCCAGCAGCACGACAGGGGCGGCCTACAATGAGCAGTTCTTC,CASSTTGAAYNEQFF
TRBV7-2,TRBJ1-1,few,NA,TGTGCCAGCAGCTTAGTGGTGAACACTGAAGCTTTCTTT,CASSLVVNTEAFF
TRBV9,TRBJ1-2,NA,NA,TGTGCCAGCAGCGTGGTCGGAGGCTCTAACTATGGCTACACCTTC,CASSVVGGSNYGYTF
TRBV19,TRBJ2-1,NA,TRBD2,TGTGCCAGTAGTAGTTTAAGCGGGGGGGCAGATGAGCAGTTCTTC,CASSSLSGGADEQFF
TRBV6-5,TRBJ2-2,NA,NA,TGTGCCAGCACCTTTACTAGACGGACCGGGGAGCTGTTTTTT,CASTFTRRTGELFF
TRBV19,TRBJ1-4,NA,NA,TGTGCCAGTAGTGCGTTATCCGGGACAAGGGGCCCTAATGAAAAACTGTTTTTT,CASSALSGTRGPNEKLFF
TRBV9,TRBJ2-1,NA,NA,TGTGCCAGCAGCGGGCCACTAGACAATGAGCAGTTCTTC,CASSGPLDNEQFF
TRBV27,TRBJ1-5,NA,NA,TGTGCCAGCAGGGAACGACAGAATAGCAATCAGCCCCAGCATTTT,CASRERQNSNQPQHF
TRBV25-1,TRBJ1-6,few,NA,TGTGCCAGCAGCCCAGGGCAGGTTTATTCACCCCTCCACTTT,CASSPGQVYSPLHF
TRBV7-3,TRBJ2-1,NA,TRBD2,TGTGCCAGCAGCCCCCTTAATAGCGGGGGAAACAATGAGCAGTTCTTC,CASSPLNSGGNNEQFF
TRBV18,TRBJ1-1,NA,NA,TGTGCCAGCTCACCACTTGACAGGAACACTGAAGCTTTCTTT,CASSPLDRNTEAFF
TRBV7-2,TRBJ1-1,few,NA,TGTGCCAGCAGCTTAGGCAGGAACACTGAAGCTTTCTTT,CASSLGRNTEAFF
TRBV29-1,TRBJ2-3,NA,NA,TGCAGCGTTGTTACTAGCCGAAGCAGAGATACGCAGTATTTT,CSVVTSRSRDTQYF
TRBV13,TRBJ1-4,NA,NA,TGTGCCAGCAGCTTAGGGCGGCCGGGACTCCTTTTGGGGAAACTGTTTTTT,CASSLGRPGLLLGKLFF
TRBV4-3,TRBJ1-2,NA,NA,TGCGCCAGCAGCCAAGAATCCGGTAACTATGGCTACACCTTC,CASSQESGNYGYTF
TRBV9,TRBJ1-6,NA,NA,TGTGCCAGCAGCGTACAGGGCTTCTATAATTCACCCCTCCACTTT,CASSVQGFYNSPLHF
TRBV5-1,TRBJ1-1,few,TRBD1,TGCGCCAGCACCCAACGGGGACAGTCCACTGAAGCTTTCTTT,CASTQRGQSTEAFF
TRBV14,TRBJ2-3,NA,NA,TGTGCCAGCAGCCAAGATCCTGTCTCCGCCGGTCGGGGGGCTGGCACAGATACGCAGTATTTT,CASSQDPVSAGRGAGTDTQYF
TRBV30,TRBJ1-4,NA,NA,TGTGCCTGGAGTGATAGGAATCGTAATGAAAAACTGTTTTTT,CAWSDRNRNEKLFF
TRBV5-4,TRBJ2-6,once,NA,TGTGCCAGCAGCTTGCCAGGGTCAGGGGCCAACGTCCTGACTTTC,CASSLPGSGANVLTF
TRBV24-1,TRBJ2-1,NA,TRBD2,TGTGCCACCAGTGATTCCGGGACTAGGAATGAGCAGTTCTTC,CATSDSGTRNEQFF
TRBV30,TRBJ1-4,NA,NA,TGTGCCTGGAGTGGGATGGGGGGGGCTAATGAAAAACTGTTTTTT,CAWSGMGGANEKLFF
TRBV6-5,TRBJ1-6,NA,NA,TGTGCCAGCAGTTACTCGAATCAACAAAGGTCACCCCTCCACTTT,CASSYSNQQRSPLHF
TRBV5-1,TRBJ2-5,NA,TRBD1,TGCGCCAGCAGCCGAGACAGGGGCAGAGAGACCCAGTACTTC,CASSRDRGRETQYF
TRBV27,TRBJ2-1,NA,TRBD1,TGTGCCAGCAAGGGGGACAGGCGAATCAATGAGCAGTTCTTC,CASKGDRRINEQFF
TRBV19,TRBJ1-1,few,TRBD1,TGTGCCAGTAGGGGACAGGGGAAACCTGAAGCTTTCTTT,CASRGQGKPEAFF
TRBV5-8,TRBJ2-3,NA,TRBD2,TGTGCCAGCCCAAACCCCCCTGGGAGGGAATCCCTCTGGGGCACAGATACGCAGTATTTT,CASPNPPGRESLWGTDTQYF
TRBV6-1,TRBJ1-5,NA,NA,TGTGCCAGCAGTGAAGTACAGACTAATCAGCCCCAGCATTTT,CASSEVQTNQPQHF
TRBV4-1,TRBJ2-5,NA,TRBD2,TGCGCCAGCAGCCAAGAGAATGGACTAGCGGGCCAAGAGACCCAGTACTTC,CASSQENGLAGQETQYF
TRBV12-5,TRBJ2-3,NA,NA,TGTGCTAGTGGGTCCCCCGAAGATACGCAGTATTTT,CASGSPEDTQYF
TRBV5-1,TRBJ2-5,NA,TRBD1,TGCGCCAGCAGCTTCTACGGGACAGCACAAGAGACCCAGTACTTC,CASSFYGTAQETQYF
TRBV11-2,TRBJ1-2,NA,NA,TGTGCCAGCAGCTTAGCGGGTGGGGGAGGCTACACCTTC,CASSLAGGGGYTF